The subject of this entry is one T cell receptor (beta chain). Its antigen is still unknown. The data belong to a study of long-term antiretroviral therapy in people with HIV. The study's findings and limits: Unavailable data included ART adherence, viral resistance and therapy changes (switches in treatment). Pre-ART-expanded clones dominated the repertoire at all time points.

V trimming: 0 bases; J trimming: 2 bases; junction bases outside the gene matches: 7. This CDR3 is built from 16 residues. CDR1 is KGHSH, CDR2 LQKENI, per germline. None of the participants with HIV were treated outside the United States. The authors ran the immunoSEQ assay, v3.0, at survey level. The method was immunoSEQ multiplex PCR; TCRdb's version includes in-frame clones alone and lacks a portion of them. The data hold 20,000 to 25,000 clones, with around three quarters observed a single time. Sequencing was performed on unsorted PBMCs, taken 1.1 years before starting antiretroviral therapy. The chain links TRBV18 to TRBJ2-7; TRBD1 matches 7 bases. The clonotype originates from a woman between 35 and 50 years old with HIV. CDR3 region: CASSPPVTGRTYEQYF. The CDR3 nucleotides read TGTGCCAGCTCACCACCCGTGACAGGGCGCACCTACGAGCAGTACTTC.